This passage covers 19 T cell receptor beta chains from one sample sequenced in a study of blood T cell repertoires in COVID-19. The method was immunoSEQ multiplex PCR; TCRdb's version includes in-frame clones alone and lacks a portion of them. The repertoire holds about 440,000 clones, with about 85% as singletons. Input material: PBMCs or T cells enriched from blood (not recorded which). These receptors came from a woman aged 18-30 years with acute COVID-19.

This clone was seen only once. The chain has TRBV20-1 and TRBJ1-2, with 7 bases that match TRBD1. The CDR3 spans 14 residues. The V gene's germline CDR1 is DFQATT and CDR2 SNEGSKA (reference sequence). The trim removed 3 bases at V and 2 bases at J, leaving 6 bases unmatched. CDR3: CSASSTGRNYGYTF. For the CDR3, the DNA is TGCAGTGCTAGTTCGACAGGGCGGAACTATGGCTACACCTTC.

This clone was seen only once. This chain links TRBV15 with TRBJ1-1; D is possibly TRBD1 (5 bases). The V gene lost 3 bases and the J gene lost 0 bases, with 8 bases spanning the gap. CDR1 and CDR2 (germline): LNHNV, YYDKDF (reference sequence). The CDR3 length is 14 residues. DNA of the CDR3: TGTGCCACCAGCAGGGACATATTGAACACTGAAGCTTTCTTT. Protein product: CATSRDILNTEAFF.

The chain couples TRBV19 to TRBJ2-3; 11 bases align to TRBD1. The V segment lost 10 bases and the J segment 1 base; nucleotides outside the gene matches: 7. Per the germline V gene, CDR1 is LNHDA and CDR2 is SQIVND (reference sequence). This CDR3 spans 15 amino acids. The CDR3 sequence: CATNLGQGGTDTQYF. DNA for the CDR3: TGTGCCACTAATTTGGGACAGGGGGGCACAGATACGCAGTATTTT.

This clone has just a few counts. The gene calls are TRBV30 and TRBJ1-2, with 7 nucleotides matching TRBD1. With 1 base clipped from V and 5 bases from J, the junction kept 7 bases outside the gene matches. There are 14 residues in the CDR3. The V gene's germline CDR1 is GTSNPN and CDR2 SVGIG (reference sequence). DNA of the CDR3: TGTGCCTGGAGTGGAGGAGACAGGGATTATGGCTACACCTTC. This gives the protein CAWSGGDRDYGYTF.

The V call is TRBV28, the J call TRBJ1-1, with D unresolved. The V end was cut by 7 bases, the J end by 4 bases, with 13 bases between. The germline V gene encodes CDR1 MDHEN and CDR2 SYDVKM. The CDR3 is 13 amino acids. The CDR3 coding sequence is TGTGCCAGCACCTCGGGGATAAGCACTGAAGCTTTCTTT. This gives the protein CASTSGISTEAFF.

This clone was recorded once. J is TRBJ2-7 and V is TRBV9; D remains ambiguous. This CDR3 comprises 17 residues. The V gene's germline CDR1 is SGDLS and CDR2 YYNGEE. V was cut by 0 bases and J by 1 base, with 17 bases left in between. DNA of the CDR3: TGTGCCAGCAGCGTAGGAGTCGGCGGCACATTTTCCTACGAGCAGTACTTC. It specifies CASSVGVGGTFSYEQYF.

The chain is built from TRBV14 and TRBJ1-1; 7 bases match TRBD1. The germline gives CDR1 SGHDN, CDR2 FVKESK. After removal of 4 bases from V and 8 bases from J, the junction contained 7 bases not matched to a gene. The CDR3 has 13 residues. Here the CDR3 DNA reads TGTGCCAGCAGCCGTGTACAGGGGATCGAAGCTTTCTTT. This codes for CASSRVQGIEAFF. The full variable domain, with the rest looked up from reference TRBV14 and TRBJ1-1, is EAGVTQFPSHSVIEKGQTVTLRCDPISGHDNLYWYRRVMGKEIKFLLHFVKESKQDESGMPNNRFLAERTGGTYSTLKVQPAELEDSGVYFCASSRVQGIEAFFGQGTRLTVV.

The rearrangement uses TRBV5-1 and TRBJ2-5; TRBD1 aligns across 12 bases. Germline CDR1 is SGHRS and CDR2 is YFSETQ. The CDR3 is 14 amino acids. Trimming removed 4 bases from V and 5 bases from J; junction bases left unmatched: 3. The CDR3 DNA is TGCGCCAGCAGCGGGGACAGGGGGCACGAGACCCAGTACTTC. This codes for CASSGDRGHETQYF.

This chain's CDR3 is CSVVWRTDGYTF. In DNA form, the CDR3 reads TGCAGCGTTGTTTGGAGGACGGATGGCTACACCTTC. The chain carries TRBV29-1 and TRBJ1-2; no clear D. Trimming shortened V by 4 bases and J by 6 bases, and 12 bases separated the two germline ends. In germline, CDR1 is SQVTM, CDR2 ANQGSEA. The CDR3 sequence is 12 residues long.

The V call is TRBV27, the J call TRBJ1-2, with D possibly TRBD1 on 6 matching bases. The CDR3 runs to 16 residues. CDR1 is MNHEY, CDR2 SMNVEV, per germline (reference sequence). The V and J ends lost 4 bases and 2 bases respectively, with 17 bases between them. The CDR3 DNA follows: TGTGCCAGCAGTTCCGGGGGGGCGGGGCCAAACTATGGCTACACCTTC. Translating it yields CASSSGGAGPNYGYTF.

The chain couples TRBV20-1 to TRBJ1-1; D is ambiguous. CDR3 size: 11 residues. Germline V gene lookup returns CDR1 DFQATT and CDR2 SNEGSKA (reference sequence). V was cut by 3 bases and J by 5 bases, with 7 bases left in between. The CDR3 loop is CSASPQTEAFF. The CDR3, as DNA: TGCAGTGCTAGTCCGCAGACTGAAGCTTTCTTT.

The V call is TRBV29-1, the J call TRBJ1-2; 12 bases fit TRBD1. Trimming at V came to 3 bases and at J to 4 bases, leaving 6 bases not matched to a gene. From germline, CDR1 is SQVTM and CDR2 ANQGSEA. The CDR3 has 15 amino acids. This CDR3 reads CSVDGTGGSGYGYTF. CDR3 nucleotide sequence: TGCAGCGTTGATGGGACAGGGGGCTCGGGCTATGGCTACACCTTC.

The CDR3 DNA is TGTGCCAGCAGTCTGGACAGTGCGGAAGAGCAGTACTTC. Residues: CASSLDSAEEQYF. V and J are TRBV6-5 and TRBJ2-7, with D possibly matching TRBD1 (6 bases). The V gene lost 5 bases and the J gene lost 7 bases, with 15 bases spanning the gap. There are 13 residues in the CDR3. Germline CDR1 and CDR2: MNHEY and SVGAGI.

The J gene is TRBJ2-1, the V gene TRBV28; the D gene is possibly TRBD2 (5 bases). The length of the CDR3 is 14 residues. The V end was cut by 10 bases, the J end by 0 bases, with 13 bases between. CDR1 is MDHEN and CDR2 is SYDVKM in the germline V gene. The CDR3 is CATGRESSYNEQFF. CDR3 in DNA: TGTGCCACCGGACGGGAAAGCTCCTACAATGAGCAGTTCTTC.

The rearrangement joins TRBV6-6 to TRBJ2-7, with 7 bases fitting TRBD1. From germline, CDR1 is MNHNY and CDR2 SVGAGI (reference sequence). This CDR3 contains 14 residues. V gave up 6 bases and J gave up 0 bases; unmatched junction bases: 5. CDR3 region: CASRPGQNSYEQYF. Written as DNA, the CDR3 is TGTGCCAGCAGACCGGGACAGAACTCCTACGAGCAGTACTTC.

The CDR3 sequence is CASRGDQPQHF. The CDR3, as DNA: TGTGCCAGTAGGGGAGATCAGCCCCAGCATTTT. The chain is built from TRBV19 and TRBJ1-5; D gene unclear. V dropped 6 bases and J dropped 5 bases, with 5 bases sitting between them. From germline, CDR1 is LNHDA and CDR2 SQIVND (reference sequence). The CDR3 consists of 11 residues.

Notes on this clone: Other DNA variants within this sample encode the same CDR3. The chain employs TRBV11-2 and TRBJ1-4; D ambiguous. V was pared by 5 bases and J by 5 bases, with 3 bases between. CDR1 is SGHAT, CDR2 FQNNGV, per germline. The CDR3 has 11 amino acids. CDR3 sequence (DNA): TGTGCCAGCAGCCAAAATGAAAAACTGTTTTTT. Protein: CASSQNEKLFF. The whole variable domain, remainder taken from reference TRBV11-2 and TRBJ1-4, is EAGVAQSPRYKIIEKRQSVAFWCNPISGHATLYWYQQILGQGPKLLIQFQNNGVVDDSQLPKDRFSAERLKGVDSTLKIQPAKLEDSAVYLCASSQNEKLFFGSGTQLSVL.

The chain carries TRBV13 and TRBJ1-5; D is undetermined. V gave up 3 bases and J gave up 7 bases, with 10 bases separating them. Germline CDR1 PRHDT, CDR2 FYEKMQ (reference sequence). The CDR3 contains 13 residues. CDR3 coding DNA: TGTGCCAGCAGCTTCGGTGACTCCCAGCCCCAGCATTTT. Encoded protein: CASSFGDSQPQHF.

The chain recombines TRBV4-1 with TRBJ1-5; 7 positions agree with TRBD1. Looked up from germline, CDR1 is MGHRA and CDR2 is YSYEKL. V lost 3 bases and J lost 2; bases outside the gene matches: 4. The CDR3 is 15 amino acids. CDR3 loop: CASSQGQPGNQPQHF. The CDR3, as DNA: TGCGCCAGCAGCCAGGGACAGCCGGGCAATCAGCCCCAGCATTTT.